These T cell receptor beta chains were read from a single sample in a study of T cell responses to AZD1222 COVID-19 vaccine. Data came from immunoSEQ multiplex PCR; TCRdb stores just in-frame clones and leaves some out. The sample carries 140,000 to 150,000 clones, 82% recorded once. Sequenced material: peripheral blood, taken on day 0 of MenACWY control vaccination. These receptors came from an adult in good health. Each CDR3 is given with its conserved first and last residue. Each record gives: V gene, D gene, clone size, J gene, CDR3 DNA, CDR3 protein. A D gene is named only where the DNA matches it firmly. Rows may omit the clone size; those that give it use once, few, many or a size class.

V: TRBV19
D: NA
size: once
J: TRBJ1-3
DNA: TGTGCCAGTATGACAGCCTACTCTGGAAACACCATATATTTT
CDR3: CASMTAYSGNTIYF

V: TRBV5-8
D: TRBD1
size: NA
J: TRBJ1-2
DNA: TGTGCCAGCAGATCAATCGACAGGGGGTCTGGCTACACCTTC
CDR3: CASRSIDRGSGYTF

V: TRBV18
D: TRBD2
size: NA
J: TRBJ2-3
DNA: TGTGCCAGCTCACCGTTGCTAGCGGGCCTCAGCACAGATACGCAGTATTTT
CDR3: CASSPLLAGLSTDTQYF

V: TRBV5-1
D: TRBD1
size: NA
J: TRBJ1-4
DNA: TGCGCCAGCAGCTCCCTCGGACAGGGCCGAAATGAAAAACTGTTTTTT
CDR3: CASSSLGQGRNEKLFF

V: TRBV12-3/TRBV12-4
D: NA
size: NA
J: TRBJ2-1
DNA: TGTGCCAGCACCGTACAGTACAATGAGCAGTTCTTC
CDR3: CASTVQYNEQFF

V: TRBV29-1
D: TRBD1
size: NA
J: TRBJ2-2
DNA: TGCAGCGTGGGGTTTCGACAGGGGGGCACCGGGGAGCTGTTTTTT
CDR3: CSVGFRQGGTGELFF

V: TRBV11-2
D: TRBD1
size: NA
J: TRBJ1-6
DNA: TGTGCCAGCAGCTCCCAGGGGGCGCTTCCTCCATATAATTCACCCCTCCACTTT
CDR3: CASSSQGALPPYNSPLHF

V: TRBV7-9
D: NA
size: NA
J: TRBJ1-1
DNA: TGTGCCAGCAGCTTAGCGGGGCCGAACACTGAAGCTTTCTTT
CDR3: CASSLAGPNTEAFF

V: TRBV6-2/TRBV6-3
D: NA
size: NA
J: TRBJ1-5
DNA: TGTGCCAGCAGTGATTCAGGGGTGCAGCCCCAGCATTTT
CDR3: CASSDSGVQPQHF

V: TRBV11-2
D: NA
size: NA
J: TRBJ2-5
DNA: TGTGCCAGCAGCTTAGGTGGGAGATGGGAGACCCAGTACTTC
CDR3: CASSLGGRWETQYF

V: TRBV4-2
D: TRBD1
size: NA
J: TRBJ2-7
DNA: TGTGCCAGCAGATCCGGGACAGGGGGGTACGAGCAGTACTTC
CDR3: CASRSGTGGYEQYF

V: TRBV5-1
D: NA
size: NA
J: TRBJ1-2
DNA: TGCGCCAGCAGCTTACAGGGTCGGGCGGCCGGGACCTATGGCTACACCTTC
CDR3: CASSLQGRAAGTYGYTF

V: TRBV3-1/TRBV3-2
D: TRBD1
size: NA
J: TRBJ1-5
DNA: TGTGCCAGCAGCCTCGGGACAGCCAATCAGCCCCAGCATTTT
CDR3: CASSLGTANQPQHF

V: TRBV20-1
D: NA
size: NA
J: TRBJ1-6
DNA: TGCAGTGCGGGGGGGTCACCCCTCCACTTT
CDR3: CSAGGSPLHF

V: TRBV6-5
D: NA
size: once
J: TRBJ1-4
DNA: TGTGCCAGCAGTTCGGGGTTAGGAACTAATGAAAAACTGTTTTTT
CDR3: CASSSGLGTNEKLFF